This T cell receptor (beta chain) was recovered during a study of lymphopenia after photon versus proton radiotherapy. J lost 4 bases, V lost 4 bases, and 15 bases had no gene match. Germline-derived CDR1 and CDR2 are MDHEN and SYDVKM. This CDR3 is 18 amino acids long. Data came from immunoSEQ multiplex PCR; TCRdb stores just in-frame clones and leaves some out. The sample yields tens of thousands of clones, 85% to 95% seen once. The source of this sequence is a woman aged 70-85 years with pancreatic cancer. Some clones in this sample may be carry-over from other donors' samples. V and J are TRBV28 and TRBJ2-7, with 11 bases matching TRBD2. Specimen: peripheral blood, collected from a patient treated with proton-based radiotherapy. The CDR3 DNA is TGTGCCAGCAGTTCGAGGCGGATAGCGGGAGGGGTTGTTTACGAGCAGTACTTC. Its translation: CASSSRRIAGGVVYEQYF.